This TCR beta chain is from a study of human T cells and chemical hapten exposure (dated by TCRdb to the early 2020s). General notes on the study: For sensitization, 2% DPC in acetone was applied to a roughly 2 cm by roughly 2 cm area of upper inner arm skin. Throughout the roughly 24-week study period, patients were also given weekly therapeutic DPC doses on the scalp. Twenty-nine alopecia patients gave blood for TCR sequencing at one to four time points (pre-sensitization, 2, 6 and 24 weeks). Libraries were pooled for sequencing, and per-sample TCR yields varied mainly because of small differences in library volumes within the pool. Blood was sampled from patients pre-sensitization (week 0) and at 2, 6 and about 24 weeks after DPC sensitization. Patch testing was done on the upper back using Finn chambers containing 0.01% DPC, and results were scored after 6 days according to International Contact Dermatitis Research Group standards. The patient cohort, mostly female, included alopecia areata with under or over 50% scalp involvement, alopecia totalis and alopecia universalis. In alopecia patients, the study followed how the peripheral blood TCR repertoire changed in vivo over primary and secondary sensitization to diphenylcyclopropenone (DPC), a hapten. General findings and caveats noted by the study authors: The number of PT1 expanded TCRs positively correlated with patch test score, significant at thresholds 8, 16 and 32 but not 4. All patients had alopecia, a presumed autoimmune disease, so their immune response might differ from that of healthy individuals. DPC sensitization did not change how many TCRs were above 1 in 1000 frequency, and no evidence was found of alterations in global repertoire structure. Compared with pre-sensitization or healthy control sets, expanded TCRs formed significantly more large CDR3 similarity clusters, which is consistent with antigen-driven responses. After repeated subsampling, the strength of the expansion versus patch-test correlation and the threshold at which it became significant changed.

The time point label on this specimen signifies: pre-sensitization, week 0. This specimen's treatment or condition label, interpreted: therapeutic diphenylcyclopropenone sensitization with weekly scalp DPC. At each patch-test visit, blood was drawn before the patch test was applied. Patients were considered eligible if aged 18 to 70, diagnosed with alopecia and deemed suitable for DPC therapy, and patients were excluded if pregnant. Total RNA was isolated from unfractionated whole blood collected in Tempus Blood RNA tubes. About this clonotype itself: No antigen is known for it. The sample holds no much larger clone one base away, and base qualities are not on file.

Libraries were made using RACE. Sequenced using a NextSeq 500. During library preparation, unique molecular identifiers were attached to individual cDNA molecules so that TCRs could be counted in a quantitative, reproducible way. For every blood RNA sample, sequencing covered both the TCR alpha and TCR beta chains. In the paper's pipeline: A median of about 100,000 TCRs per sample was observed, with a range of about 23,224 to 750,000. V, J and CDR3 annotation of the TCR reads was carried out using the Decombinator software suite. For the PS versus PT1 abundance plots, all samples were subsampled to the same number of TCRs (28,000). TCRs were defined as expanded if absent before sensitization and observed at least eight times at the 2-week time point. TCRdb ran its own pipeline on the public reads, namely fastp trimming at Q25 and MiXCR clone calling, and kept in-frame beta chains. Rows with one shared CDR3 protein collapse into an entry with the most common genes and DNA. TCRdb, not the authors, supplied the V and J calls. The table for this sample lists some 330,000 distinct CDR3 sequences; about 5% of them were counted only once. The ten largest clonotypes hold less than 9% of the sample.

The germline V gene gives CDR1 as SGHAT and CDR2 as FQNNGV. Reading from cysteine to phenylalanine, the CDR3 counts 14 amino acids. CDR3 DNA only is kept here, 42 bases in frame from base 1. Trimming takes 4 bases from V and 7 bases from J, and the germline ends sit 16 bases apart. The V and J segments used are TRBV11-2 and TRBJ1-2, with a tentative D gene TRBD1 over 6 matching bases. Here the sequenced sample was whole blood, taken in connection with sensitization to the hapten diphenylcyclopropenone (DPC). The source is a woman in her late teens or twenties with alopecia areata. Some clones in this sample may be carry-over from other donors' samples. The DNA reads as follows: TGTGCCAGCAGCTCTGACAGGAGGGGGGGTGGCTACACCTTC. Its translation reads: CASSSDRRGGGYTF.